This T cell receptor (beta chain) comes out of a study of Graves' ophthalmopathy and Graves' hyperthyroidism. Study information: Researchers obtained peripheral blood at initial diagnosis, before any treatment had begun. Study results and limitations: From stable hyperthyroidism, ophthalmopathy was separated by a 13-signature model with 87.88% sensitivity and over 70% specificity. Blood contained most expanded thyroid clonotypes exceeding 0.001 frequency.

Transcripts of RNA were the source for amplifying TCR beta CDR3 regions. The first-round RT-PCR employed HTBI primers together with the Qiagen OneStep RT-PCR kit. A multiplex PCR was then performed as the second round. TCRdb re-analysed the multiplex PCR reads in MiXCR, keeping a single row per CDR3 protein. The table lists about 740,000 distinct CDR3 sequences, approximately 40% of them singletons. Details on this clonotype: Antigen specificity is unknown.

V shed 5 bases and J 2 bases; nucleotides not matched to a gene: 3. The CDR3 spans 15 residues. Germline V gives CDR1 SEHNR, CDR2 FQNEAQ (reference sequence). Serum thyroxine and TRAb, along with clinical symptoms, thyroid ultrasound and orbital computed tomography, were what diagnosis relied on. This receptor was taken from an adult man with Graves' ophthalmopathy. Input material: peripheral blood. The chain carries TRBV7-9 and TRBJ2-3; TRBD2 agrees at 11 bases. Written as DNA, the CDR3 is TGTGCCAGCAGCGCTAGCGGGGGGTTCACAGATACGCAGTATTTT. Translating it yields CASSASGGFTDTQYF.